Sequencing of this T cell receptor beta chain was carried out in a study of CD8 T cells in ankylosing spondylitis. Findings and caveats of the study: Some motif variants were previously reported in reactive arthritis synovial fluid and blood. According to the report, clones linked to the disease were significantly enriched in matched synovial fluid samples taken from ankylosing spondylitis patients.

This clonotype was observed a handful of times. Its antigen is as yet unknown. CDR3 length: 14 residues. V was clipped by 4 bases and J by 6 bases; unmatched bases: 6. Germline V gene data show CDR1 as LGHNA and CDR2 as YSLEER. The TCR beta libraries were generated through quantitative 5'-RACE incorporating molecular barcodes. TCRdb itself ran the 5' RACE reads through MiXCR, one entry per CDR3 protein. Of 160,000 or so distinct CDR3 sequences listed, 9.8% are singletons. The chain uses TRBV4-3 and TRBJ2-1; 7 bases are shared with TRBD1. This clonotype originated in a female donor with ankylosing spondylitis or in good health (not recorded which). The sample taken for sequencing was blood, either unsorted or a sorted T cell fraction (not recorded which). The CDR3 DNA reads TGCGCCAGCAGCCTTTTAGGGACAGCCAATGAGCAGTTCTTC. The encoded protein is CASSLLGTANEQFF.